The 8 T cell receptor beta chains presented below share a single source sample, sequenced in a study of Graves' ophthalmopathy and Graves' hyperthyroidism. Amplification targeted the TCR beta CDR3 regions, with RNA transcripts as the source material. An initial RT-PCR round employing HTBI primers preceded a second-round multiplex PCR. TCRdb used MiXCR to reprocess the multiplex PCR reads, holding one entry per CDR3 protein. This sample yields 650,000 to 900,000 distinct CDR3 sequences, of which roughly 40% are seen a single time; approximately 43% belongs to the top ten. The sample consisted of peripheral blood. Every receptor here comes from an adult man with Graves' ophthalmopathy.

The J gene is TRBJ2-1, the V gene TRBV20-1, with 7 positions matching TRBD1. This CDR3 has 12 residues. Losses at the gene ends were 4 bases for V and 4 bases for J; bases not matched to a gene: 1. Germline loops: CDR1 DFQATT, CDR2 SNEGSKA (reference sequence). The CDR3 bases are TGCAGTGCTAAGACAGGGTACAATGAGCAGTTCTTC. Translated, it gives CSAKTGYNEQFF.

This clonotype was seen ten or more times. The rearrangement links TRBV7-8 to TRBJ1-6, with TRBD1 matching 9 bases. The germline CDR1 and CDR2 sequences are SGHVS and FQNEAQ. V shed 4 bases, J shed 9 bases, and the junction held 7 bases outside the gene matches. The CDR3 spans 15 residues. The CDR3 loop reads CASSSPTGGSSPLHF. DNA of the CDR3: TGTGCCAGCAGCTCTCCGACAGGGGGAAGTTCACCCCTCCACTTT. Drawing the rest from reference TRBV7-8 and TRBJ1-6, the complete variable domain is GAGVSQSPRYKVAKRGQDVALRCDPISGHVSLFWYQQALGQGPEFLTYFQNEAQLDKSGLPSDRFFAERPEGSVSTLKIQRTQQEDSAVYLCASSSPTGGSSPLHFGNGTRLTVT.

In its sample, this clonotype was seen many times. This rearrangement joins TRBV9 to TRBJ2-2, with D possibly matching TRBD1 (5 bases). The V end lost 0 bases, the J end lost 8 bases, and 8 bases lay between the germline ends. Germline loops: CDR1 SGDLS, CDR2 YYNGEE. The CDR3 contains 13 residues. The CDR3 sequence is CASSVEGVGELFF. The CDR3 DNA reads TGTGCCAGCAGCGTAGAAGGGGTTGGGGAGCTGTTTTTT.

This clonotype was counted ten times or more. J is TRBJ2-5 and V is TRBV7-2; 8 nucleotides agree with TRBD1. The CDR3 runs 14 residues. Losses at the gene ends were 5 bases for V and 4 bases for J; bases not matched to a gene: 6. Germline lookup yields CDR1 SGHTA and CDR2 FQGNSA. Here the CDR3 reads CASSLMGTGETQYF. DNA for the CDR3: TGTGCCAGCAGCCTTATGGGGACAGGAGAGACCCAGTACTTC.

This clonotype was seen repeatedly, ten times or more. This sequence joins TRBV10-2 and TRBJ1-1; weak D call: TRBD1 (6 bases). The CDR3 runs 15 residues. Germline CDR1 and CDR2: WSHSY and SAAADI. Between the trimmed V and J ends, which lost 6 bases and 1 base, there was a span of 15 bases. The CDR3 DNA is TGCGCCAGCAGGGATAGACGGGACACGAACACTGAAGCTTTCTTT. Protein: CASRDRRDTNTEAFF.

This sequence joins TRBV7-2 and TRBJ2-6, with 7 bases that match TRBD2. Germline CDR1 reads SGHTA; CDR2 reads FQGNSA. CDR3 length: 18 amino acids. With V trimmed by 5 bases and J by 4 bases, 14 bases remained unmatched. The CDR3 is CASSPRRSGMAGANVLTF. The DNA for the CDR3 is TGTGCCAGCAGCCCTAGGAGGAGCGGGATGGCCGGGGCCAACGTCCTGACTTTC.

This clonotype was counted many times. The chain's CDR3 is CASSENPSKETQYF. In DNA, the CDR3 is TGTGCCAGCAGTGAAAATCCTAGTAAAGAGACCCAGTACTTC. J is TRBJ2-5 and V is TRBV7-8; D call uncertain. Trimming pared 6 bases from V and 3 bases from J, leaving 14 bases between. The germline V gene encodes CDR1 SGHVS and CDR2 FQNEAQ. The CDR3 is 14 residues long.

This clonotype was observed a few times. The rearrangement links TRBV9 to TRBJ2-5; TRBD1 matches at 12 bases. The CDR3 loop spans 15 amino acids. After removal of 2 bases from V and 5 bases from J, the junction contained 4 bases not matched to a gene. Germline CDR1 SGDLS, CDR2 YYNGEE. The CDR3 is CASSVGQGARETQYF. DNA of the CDR3: TGTGCCAGCAGCGTGGGACAGGGGGCACGTGAGACCCAGTACTTC.